This T cell receptor beta chain was found in a study of blood T cell repertoires in COVID-19. As for the study in general: Acute and convalescent COVID-19 samples came from the United States, Italy and Spain.

The CDR3 covers 11 residues. From germline, CDR1 is SGHDT and CDR2 YYEEEE. The V end was cut by 4 bases, the J end by 3 bases, with 4 bases between. Profiled with immunoSEQ multiplex PCR; TCRdb holds only in-frame clones, not every one. Of tens of thousands of clones listed, about 91% were seen once; the top ten hold about 2.9%. The sample taken for sequencing was peripheral blood. This clonotype was sampled from a woman in her seventies with active COVID-19. The chain is built from TRBV5-6 and TRBJ2-5; unclear D gene. The chain's CDR3 is CASSREETQYF. CDR3 sequence (DNA): TGTGCCAGCAGCCGCGAAGAGACCCAGTACTTC.